This T cell receptor beta chain is from a study of control samples from healthy donors and cancer patients. Assay: immunoSEQ multiplex PCR; the TCRdb copy retains only in-frame clones and omits some. Of approximately 150,000 clones listed, approximately 91% are singletons. What was sequenced was blood. This sequence was found in a man aged 25-40 years in good health.

This CDR3 is CASSLAGTGTYNEQFF. The CDR3 DNA sequence: TGTGCCAGCAGTTTGGCCGGGACAGGGACCTACAATGAGCAGTTCTTC. The rearrangement joins TRBV27 to TRBJ2-1; 9 bases are a match to TRBD1. V trimming: 3 bases; J trimming: 2 bases; junction bases outside the gene matches: 5. The CDR3 spans 16 residues. Germline V lookup: CDR1 MNHEY, CDR2 SMNVEV (reference sequence).